This T cell receptor (beta chain) was identified during a study of cytomegalovirus exposure and HLA in healthy donors. Vbeta (60) and Jbeta (13) primers were used in the PCR. Profiled with immunoSEQ multiplex PCR; TCRdb holds only in-frame clones, not every one. The profile covers hundreds of thousands of clones, with roughly 78% appearing a single time and around 0.44% taken by the ten largest. V lost 3 bases, J lost 4 bases, and 12 bases lay in between. The V gene's germline CDR1 is ENHRY and CDR2 SYGVKD. There are 14 residues in the CDR3. The J gene is TRBJ1-2, the V gene TRBV10-3; D may be TRBD1 (5 bases). The TCR originated in a boy aged 5-17 years in good health and CMV-seronegative. Sequenced sample: PBMCs. The DNA for the CDR3 is TGTGCCATCAGTGACGGGGGTCATGTCTATGGCTACACCTTC. This gives the protein CAISDGGHVYGYTF.